A single T cell receptor beta chain is shown here with its context. The antigen is not known. The sample originates from a study of graft-versus-host responses after intestinal transplantation. Study findings and constraints: Recipient marrow contained GvH clones, some of which appeared first in ileum or blood.

Method: immunoSEQ multiplex PCR; TCRdb's copy keeps in-frame clones and lacks some. This table holds some 86,000 clones, 75% to 95% found once. CDR3 size: 17 residues. V was shortened by 4 bases and J by 3 bases, with 22 bases between the two germline ends. CDR1 SGHRS and CDR2 YFSETQ come from the germline V gene. The receptor was isolated from a human donor who received an intestinal transplant. The rearrangement joins TRBV5-1 to TRBJ2-5, with D possibly matching TRBD2 (6 bases). This specimen consisted of unstimulated CD8+ T cells sorted from spleen or lymph node cells, obtained before intestinal transplant. This CDR3 reads CASSPKVSGVGEETQYF. CDR3 DNA sequence: TGCGCCAGCAGCCCCAAGGTGTCGGGGGTGGGTGAAGAGACCCAGTACTTC.